The 8 T cell receptor beta chains given below trace back to one sample, sequenced in a study of beta chain features in type 1 diabetes. Reverse transcription of all isolated RNA meant that expressed TCRB transcripts were sequenced. Data came from immunoSEQ multiplex PCR; TCRdb stores just in-frame clones and leaves some out. Among approximately 330,000 clones listed, 11% were seen once. The sample comprised naive CD4+ T cells from blood. These receptors all come from a woman younger than 45 in good health.

This clone was recorded a few times. The V call is TRBV5-1, the J call TRBJ2-2; 8 bases match TRBD2. The junction had 6 bases not matched to a gene; V was cut back by 4 bases and J by 1 base. CDR3 length equals 16 residues. The germline CDR1 and CDR2 sequences are SGHRS and YFSETQ. CDR3 sequence reads: CASSTTSGLNTGELFF. CDR3 in DNA: TGCGCCAGCAGCACAACTAGCGGCCTGAACACCGGGGAGCTGTTTTTT.

The rearrangement joins TRBV6-5 to TRBJ2-5; TRBD1 aligns across 9 bases. V was pared by 2 bases and J by 5 bases, with 6 bases of the junction left unmatched. CDR3 length equals 15 residues. CDR1 is MNHEY and CDR2 is SVGAGI in the germline V gene. The CDR3, as DNA: TGTGCCAGCAGTTACGGGGGACAGGGAATGGAGACCCAGTACTTC. The encoded protein is CASSYGGQGMETQYF.

The chain couples TRBV29-1 to TRBJ2-1; 10 nucleotides line up with TRBD2. Losses at the gene ends were 3 bases for V and 10 bases for J; bases not matched to a gene: 6. There are 13 residues in the CDR3. The germline V gene encodes CDR1 SQVTM and CDR2 ANQGSEA. The CDR3 bases are TGCAGCGTTGATTTAGCGGGAGGAGGGGAGCAGTTCTTC. Its translation is CSVDLAGGGEQFF.

This clone was counted a few times. J is TRBJ2-4 and V is TRBV28, with D possibly being TRBD2 (6 bases). Germline CDR1 MDHEN, CDR2 SYDVKM. The CDR3 length is 12 residues. Deletions cut 6 bases from V and 10 bases from J, with 13 bases between. The CDR3 nucleotides read TGTGCCAGCAGCTCCGGGACTCCGATTCAGTACTTC. It specifies CASSSGTPIQYF.

This chain uses TRBV19 with TRBJ2-1, with 11 nucleotides matching TRBD2. The CDR3 is 14 amino acids. The germline CDR1 and CDR2 sequences are LNHDA and SQIVND (reference sequence). Germline trimming cut 8 bases from V and 3 bases from J; bases unmatched to any gene: 3. For the CDR3, the DNA is TGTGCCAGTTCGACTAGCGGGAACTACAATGAGCAGTTCTTC. Translated, it gives CASSTSGNYNEQFF.

The chain carries TRBV6-5 and TRBJ2-7; 10 nucleotides align to TRBD2. Germline CDR1 reads MNHEY; CDR2 reads SVGAGI. V was clipped by 11 bases and J by 7 bases; unmatched bases: 11. This CDR3 region has 13 residues. DNA of the CDR3: TGTGCCTCCTCCGGGACTAGCGTGGGGGAGCAGTACTTC. Amino acids: CASSGTSVGEQYF.

The chain carries TRBV6-5 and TRBJ2-7, with unresolved D. The germline V gene encodes CDR1 MNHEY and CDR2 SVGAGI. V was shortened by 0 bases and J by 5 bases, with 11 bases between the two germline ends. The CDR3 is 14 residues long. CDR3: CASSYSRQFNEQYF. The CDR3 region has the DNA TGTGCCAGCAGTTACTCGAGGCAGTTCAACGAGCAGTACTTC.

This clone was seen a handful of times. This sequence joins TRBV27 and TRBJ1-2; D may be TRBD1 (6 bases). The germline V gene encodes CDR1 MNHEY and CDR2 SMNVEV (reference sequence). V shed 3 bases and J shed 4 bases, with 15 bases lying between them. This CDR3 contains 15 residues. CDR3 sequence (DNA): TGTGCCAGCAGTTTTGGGGGGGCGCGGGGCTATGGCTACACCTTC. Protein sequence: CASSFGGARGYGYTF.